A selection of T cell receptor beta chains follows, all from one sample in a study of blood T cell repertoires in COVID-19. Produced via immunoSEQ multiplex PCR; TCRdb's table is partial and in-frame only. Found here are 40,000 to 50,000 clones, 75% to 90% of them singletons; the top ten hold more than 7%. Sequenced input: peripheral blood. Receptors were obtained from a man younger than 45 with active or convalescent COVID-19. Both conserved end residues are part of each CDR3. Fields, in order: V gene, D gene, J gene, clone size, CDR3 protein, CDR3 DNA. A D gene is named only where the DNA matches it firmly. The size field is filled for only some rows; it gives once, few, many or a size class.

v_call: TRBV5-4
d_call: NA
j_call: TRBJ2-2
clone_size: few
cdr3_aa: CASGPQGITGELFF
cdr3_nt: TGTGCCAGCGGGCCCCAGGGGATTACCGGGGAGCTGTTTTTT

v_call: TRBV7-9
d_call: TRBD1
j_call: TRBJ1-2
clone_size: NA
cdr3_aa: CASSPGDRGFPNYGYTF
cdr3_nt: TGTGCCAGCAGCCCCGGGGACAGAGGGTTCCCGAACTATGGCTACACCTTC

v_call: TRBV9
d_call: NA
j_call: TRBJ2-3
clone_size: once
cdr3_aa: CASSVAELVADTQYF
cdr3_nt: TGTGCCAGCAGCGTAGCAGAACTAGTGGCAGATACGCAGTATTTT

v_call: TRBV2
d_call: TRBD1
j_call: TRBJ1-4
clone_size: NA
cdr3_aa: CASRYRGSNEKLFF
cdr3_nt: TGTGCCAGCAGATACAGGGGCTCTAATGAAAAACTGTTTTTT

v_call: TRBV5-1
d_call: TRBD1
j_call: TRBJ2-4
clone_size: NA
cdr3_aa: CASSTGQGNIQYF
cdr3_nt: TGCGCCAGCAGCACCGGACAGGGAAACATTCAGTACTTC

v_call: TRBV6-2/TRBV6-3
d_call: TRBD1
j_call: TRBJ2-1
clone_size: NA
cdr3_aa: CASSKGTGWNEQFF
cdr3_nt: TGTGCCAGCAGTAAAGGGACAGGGTGGAATGAGCAGTTCTTC

v_call: TRBV7-3
d_call: NA
j_call: TRBJ1-1
clone_size: NA
cdr3_aa: CASSLREPRADTEAFF
cdr3_nt: TGTGCCAGCAGCTTAAGGGAGCCTAGGGCTGACACTGAAGCTTTCTTT

v_call: TRBV9
d_call: TRBD1
j_call: TRBJ2-7
clone_size: once
cdr3_aa: CASSVAPGQGVYEQYF
cdr3_nt: TGTGCCAGCAGCGTGGCACCGGGACAGGGTGTCTACGAGCAGTACTTC

v_call: TRBV18
d_call: NA
j_call: TRBJ2-5
clone_size: NA
cdr3_aa: CASSPIISSQETQYF
cdr3_nt: TGTGCCAGCTCACCTATTATATCCTCCCAAGAGACCCAGTACTTC

v_call: TRBV25-1
d_call: NA
j_call: TRBJ1-1
clone_size: NA
cdr3_aa: CASSEGARTEAFF
cdr3_nt: TGTGCCAGCAGTGAAGGGGCAAGGACTGAAGCTTTCTTT

v_call: TRBV6-1
d_call: TRBD2
j_call: TRBJ2-1
clone_size: NA
cdr3_aa: CASSEGRASGGYEQFF
cdr3_nt: TGTGCCAGCAGTGAAGGGAGGGCTAGCGGGGGTTATGAGCAGTTCTTC

v_call: TRBV19
d_call: NA
j_call: TRBJ1-5
clone_size: NA
cdr3_aa: CASKSTPGGPGNQPQHF
cdr3_nt: TGTGCCAGTAAATCGACCCCGGGGGGCCCAGGGAATCAGCCCCAGCATTTT

v_call: TRBV25-1
d_call: NA
j_call: TRBJ2-5
clone_size: NA
cdr3_aa: CASTSGTRETQYF
cdr3_nt: TGTGCCAGCACCTCGGGGACACGGGAGACCCAGTACTTC

v_call: TRBV10-2
d_call: TRBD2
j_call: TRBJ2-2
clone_size: NA
cdr3_aa: CASSAGLAGVEAGELFF
cdr3_nt: TGCGCCAGCAGTGCTGGACTAGCGGGAGTAGAAGCCGGGGAGCTGTTTTTT

v_call: TRBV11-3
d_call: TRBD1
j_call: TRBJ1-6
clone_size: NA
cdr3_aa: CASSKPPGQGNNSPLHF
cdr3_nt: TGTGCCAGCAGCAAACCCCCGGGACAGGGGAATAATTCACCCCTCCACTTT

v_call: TRBV11-2
d_call: TRBD1
j_call: TRBJ2-5
clone_size: NA
cdr3_aa: CASSSPQGRPAQYF
cdr3_nt: TGTGCCAGCAGCTCACCACAGGGGCGCCCGGCCCAGTACTTC

v_call: TRBV7-2
d_call: NA
j_call: TRBJ1-5
clone_size: NA
cdr3_aa: CASSLGWAGRRDQPQHF
cdr3_nt: TGTGCCAGCAGCTTAGGGTGGGCGGGCAGGAGGGATCAGCCCCAGCATTTT

v_call: TRBV24-1
d_call: TRBD2
j_call: TRBJ2-5
clone_size: NA
cdr3_aa: CATSEAGGQETQYF
cdr3_nt: TGTGCCACCAGTGAAGCGGGAGGACAGGAGACCCAGTACTTC

v_call: TRBV11-2
d_call: TRBD2
j_call: TRBJ2-3
clone_size: NA
cdr3_aa: CASSAGEAGSTDTQYF
cdr3_nt: TGTGCCAGCAGCGCGGGAGAGGCGGGGAGCACAGATACGCAGTATTTT

v_call: TRBV18
d_call: TRBD1
j_call: TRBJ2-3
clone_size: NA
cdr3_aa: CASSPPDRGHSVTDTQYF
cdr3_nt: TGTGCCAGCTCACCACCGGACAGGGGCCACTCCGTCACAGATACGCAGTATTTT

v_call: TRBV7-2
d_call: NA
j_call: TRBJ1-4
clone_size: NA
cdr3_aa: CASSSWTVRANEKLFF
cdr3_nt: TGTGCCAGCAGCTCATGGACAGTTCGGGCTAATGAAAAACTGTTTTTT

v_call: TRBV11-1
d_call: TRBD2
j_call: TRBJ2-1
clone_size: once
cdr3_aa: CASSLGLAGFGEQFF
cdr3_nt: TGTGCCAGCAGCTTAGGACTAGCGGGATTCGGTGAGCAGTTCTTC

v_call: TRBV5-4
d_call: TRBD2
j_call: TRBJ2-1
clone_size: NA
cdr3_aa: CASRLAGGPYNEQFF
cdr3_nt: TGTGCCAGCAGACTAGCGGGAGGACCGTACAATGAGCAGTTCTTC

v_call: TRBV15
d_call: NA
j_call: TRBJ1-2
clone_size: NA
cdr3_aa: CATSRDPGFSDYGYTF
cdr3_nt: TGTGCCACCAGCAGAGACCCGGGATTTAGCGACTATGGCTACACCTTC

v_call: TRBV7-2
d_call: NA
j_call: TRBJ1-2
clone_size: NA
cdr3_aa: CASSLDVAVNYGYTF
cdr3_nt: TGTGCCAGCAGCTTAGATGTAGCCGTAAACTATGGCTACACCTTC

v_call: TRBV19
d_call: TRBD1
j_call: TRBJ2-2
clone_size: NA
cdr3_aa: CASSIRRDSTGELFF
cdr3_nt: TGTGCCAGTAGTATCCGCAGGGACAGCACCGGGGAGCTGTTTTTT

v_call: TRBV4-1
d_call: TRBD2
j_call: TRBJ2-5
clone_size: NA
cdr3_aa: CASSRGLAGEGETQYF
cdr3_nt: TGCGCCAGCAGCCGCGGACTAGCGGGGGAGGGGGAGACCCAGTACTTC

v_call: TRBV19
d_call: NA
j_call: TRBJ1-2
clone_size: NA
cdr3_aa: CASSAGGNGYTF
cdr3_nt: TGTGCCAGTAGTGCCGGGGGGAATGGCTACACCTTC

v_call: TRBV5-6
d_call: TRBD1
j_call: TRBJ2-2
clone_size: NA
cdr3_aa: CASSYRDRGFGGELFF
cdr3_nt: TGTGCCAGCAGCTACCGGGACAGGGGGTTCGGCGGGGAGCTGTTTTTT

v_call: TRBV9
d_call: TRBD1
j_call: TRBJ2-3
clone_size: NA
cdr3_aa: CASSLRAGGAPDTQYF
cdr3_nt: TGTGCCAGCAGCCTTAGGGCAGGGGGTGCGCCAGATACGCAGTATTTT

v_call: TRBV5-1
d_call: NA
j_call: TRBJ1-6
clone_size: NA
cdr3_aa: CASSFEQAYNSPLHF
cdr3_nt: TGCGCCAGCAGCTTTGAACAGGCATATAATTCACCCCTCCACTTT

v_call: TRBV28
d_call: NA
j_call: TRBJ1-2
clone_size: NA
cdr3_aa: CASSSQEGTLYYGYTF
cdr3_nt: TGTGCCAGCAGTTCTCAGGAGGGGACTCTTTACTATGGCTACACCTTC

v_call: TRBV6-5
d_call: TRBD1
j_call: TRBJ1-2
clone_size: NA
cdr3_aa: CASGRTGANYGYTF
cdr3_nt: TGTGCCAGCGGAAGGACAGGAGCAAACTATGGCTACACCTTC

v_call: TRBV5-1
d_call: TRBD2
j_call: TRBJ2-7
clone_size: NA
cdr3_aa: CASSLGTSGIREYF
cdr3_nt: TGCGCCAGCAGCTTGGGGACTAGCGGGATAAGGGAGTACTTC

v_call: TRBV4-1
d_call: TRBD1
j_call: TRBJ1-2
clone_size: NA
cdr3_aa: CASSPRDSYGYTF
cdr3_nt: TGCGCCAGCAGCCCCCGGGACAGTTATGGCTACACCTTC

v_call: TRBV10-3
d_call: TRBD2
j_call: TRBJ2-1
clone_size: NA
cdr3_aa: CAISRTSGGLYNEQFF
cdr3_nt: TGTGCCATCAGTCGGACTAGCGGGGGCCTCTACAATGAGCAGTTCTTC

v_call: TRBV19
d_call: TRBD2
j_call: TRBJ2-2
clone_size: NA
cdr3_aa: CASSIASGATGELFF
cdr3_nt: TGTGCCAGTAGTATTGCTAGCGGAGCCACCGGGGAGCTGTTTTTT

v_call: TRBV7-9
d_call: NA
j_call: TRBJ2-3
clone_size: NA
cdr3_aa: CASSPGRDTQYF
cdr3_nt: TGTGCCAGCAGCCCAGGTCGAGATACGCAGTATTTT

v_call: TRBV7-8
d_call: TRBD1
j_call: TRBJ1-6
clone_size: few
cdr3_aa: CASKLEPRDRGNSPLHF
cdr3_nt: TGTGCCAGCAAGCTGGAACCCCGGGACAGGGGAAATTCACCCCTCCACTTT

v_call: TRBV2
d_call: TRBD2
j_call: TRBJ2-3
clone_size: NA
cdr3_aa: CASAKEAGVNTDTQYF
cdr3_nt: TGTGCCAGCGCGAAGGAAGCGGGAGTTAACACAGATACGCAGTATTTT

v_call: TRBV7-9
d_call: TRBD2
j_call: TRBJ2-1
clone_size: NA
cdr3_aa: CASSPQPTSGHEQFF
cdr3_nt: TGTGCCAGCAGCCCCCAACCGACTAGCGGACATGAGCAGTTCTTC

v_call: TRBV14
d_call: NA
j_call: TRBJ1-2
clone_size: NA
cdr3_aa: CASSLRRGIDGYTF
cdr3_nt: TGTGCCAGCAGCCTACGCAGGGGCATTGATGGCTACACCTTC

v_call: TRBV3-1/TRBV3-2
d_call: TRBD1
j_call: TRBJ1-2
clone_size: NA
cdr3_aa: CASSPWTGGNYGYTF
cdr3_nt: TGTGCCAGCAGCCCCTGGACAGGGGGAAACTATGGCTACACCTTC

v_call: TRBV28
d_call: TRBD1
j_call: TRBJ1-2
clone_size: NA
cdr3_aa: CASRQQGQGDYGYTF
cdr3_nt: TGTGCCAGCAGGCAACAAGGACAGGGGGACTATGGCTACACCTTC

v_call: TRBV6-5
d_call: NA
j_call: TRBJ2-5
clone_size: NA
cdr3_aa: CASSYGRFGRGETQYF
cdr3_nt: TGTGCCAGCAGTTACGGCCGGTTTGGGCGTGGAGAGACCCAGTACTTC

v_call: TRBV7-2
d_call: TRBD2
j_call: TRBJ2-3
clone_size: NA
cdr3_aa: CASSGAWTSGTDTQYF
cdr3_nt: TGTGCCAGCAGCGGCGCCTGGACTAGCGGGACAGATACGCAGTATTTT

v_call: TRBV29-1
d_call: TRBD2
j_call: TRBJ2-3
clone_size: NA
cdr3_aa: CSGGLAGVTDTQYF
cdr3_nt: TGCAGCGGCGGACTAGCGGGAGTGACAGATACGCAGTATTTT

v_call: TRBV19
d_call: NA
j_call: TRBJ2-3
clone_size: NA
cdr3_aa: CASTSIPGLIGTDTQYF
cdr3_nt: TGTGCCAGTACCTCAATCCCGGGACTTATTGGCACAGATACGCAGTATTTT

v_call: TRBV5-4
d_call: NA
j_call: TRBJ2-6
clone_size: once
cdr3_aa: CASSSQGANVLTF
cdr3_nt: TGTGCCAGCAGCTCACAGGGGGCCAACGTCCTGACTTTC

v_call: TRBV6-6
d_call: TRBD1
j_call: TRBJ2-3
clone_size: NA
cdr3_aa: CASTGTGADTQYF
cdr3_nt: TGTGCCAGCACCGGGACAGGGGCAGATACGCAGTATTTT

v_call: TRBV7-2
d_call: TRBD1
j_call: TRBJ1-6
clone_size: NA
cdr3_aa: CASSLDRGRYNSPLHF
cdr3_nt: TGTGCCAGCAGCCTAGACAGGGGCAGATATAATTCACCCCTCCACTTT

v_call: TRBV5-4
d_call: NA
j_call: TRBJ1-2
clone_size: NA
cdr3_aa: CASSFRVGDYGYTF
cdr3_nt: TGTGCCAGCAGCTTCAGGGTGGGTGACTATGGCTACACCTTC

v_call: TRBV6-1
d_call: NA
j_call: TRBJ1-5
clone_size: NA
cdr3_aa: CASSDLRGATRSNQPQHF
cdr3_nt: TGTGCCAGCAGTGATTTGCGGGGGGCCACAAGGAGCAATCAGCCCCAGCATTTT

v_call: TRBV15
d_call: NA
j_call: TRBJ1-6
clone_size: once
cdr3_aa: CATSRDVVHRNSPLHF
cdr3_nt: TGTGCCACCAGCAGAGATGTCGTGCACAGGAATTCACCCCTCCACTTT

v_call: TRBV7-3
d_call: NA
j_call: TRBJ2-3
clone_size: NA
cdr3_aa: CASSLMGGPDTQYF
cdr3_nt: TGTGCCAGCAGCTTAATGGGGGGGCCAGATACGCAGTATTTT

v_call: TRBV7-3
d_call: NA
j_call: TRBJ2-3
clone_size: NA
cdr3_aa: CASSFLGGTDTQYF
cdr3_nt: TGTGCCAGCAGCTTCCTCGGGGGCACAGATACGCAGTATTTT

v_call: TRBV27
d_call: TRBD1
j_call: TRBJ1-2
clone_size: NA
cdr3_aa: CASSLRGSGQTYGYTF
cdr3_nt: TGTGCCAGCAGTTTAAGGGGATCGGGACAGACCTATGGCTACACCTTC

v_call: TRBV6-5
d_call: TRBD1
j_call: TRBJ1-6
clone_size: NA
cdr3_aa: CASSYDGTGTSPLHF
cdr3_nt: TGTGCCAGCAGTTACGATGGGACAGGGACCTCACCCCTCCACTTT

v_call: TRBV27
d_call: NA
j_call: TRBJ1-1
clone_size: NA
cdr3_aa: CASSLLPQGNTEAFF
cdr3_nt: TGTGCCAGCAGTTTACTCCCACAGGGGAACACTGAAGCTTTCTTT

v_call: TRBV27
d_call: TRBD1
j_call: TRBJ1-5
clone_size: NA
cdr3_aa: CASGTGLSNQPQHF
cdr3_nt: TGTGCCAGCGGGACAGGCCTTAGCAATCAGCCCCAGCATTTT